Presented here are 4 T cell receptor beta chains from one specimen sequenced in a study of control samples from healthy donors and cancer patients. Repertoires were generated with immunoSEQ multiplex PCR, while TCRdb's copy carries only in-frame clones and drops some. The data contain about 190,000 clones, around 93% of them singletons. The source material was blood. These receptors were taken from a man between 25 and 39 years old in good health.

The gene calls are TRBV5-1 and TRBJ1-2; D is perhaps TRBD1 (6 bases). Trimming took off 0 bases at V and 7 bases at J, with 19 bases between the two ends. The V gene's germline CDR1 is SGHRS and CDR2 YFSETQ. This CDR3 is built from 16 residues. The CDR3 DNA reads TGCGCCAGCAGCTTGGGAGGACAGCTTACTACGGCTGGCTACACCTTC. The encoded protein is CASSLGGQLTTAGYTF.

This clone has just one count. V and J are TRBV20-1 and TRBJ2-1; 8 positions match TRBD2. The CDR3 sequence is 13 residues long. CDR1 is DFQATT and CDR2 is SNEGSKA in the germline V gene (reference sequence). Trimming at V came to 3 bases and at J to 9 bases, leaving 7 bases not matched to a gene. CDR3 nucleotide sequence: TGCAGTGCTAGTAACTTAGCGGGGAGTGAGCAGTTCTTC. Protein: CSASNLAGSEQFF.

V and J are TRBV2 and TRBJ1-2, with 9 nucleotides matching TRBD1. Germline trimming cut 2 bases from V and 3 bases from J; bases unmatched to any gene: 7. The CDR3 loop spans 16 amino acids. Germline V gene sequence: CDR1 SNHLY, CDR2 FYNNEI. CDR3 protein: CASSELWGQGDYGYTF. DNA for the CDR3: TGTGCCAGCAGTGAACTTTGGGGACAGGGAGACTATGGCTACACCTTC.

This clone has just one count. The V gene is TRBV27, the J gene TRBJ1-6, with D possibly matching TRBD1 (5 bases). The germline CDR1 and CDR2 sequences are MNHEY and SMNVEV (reference sequence). Trimming stripped 4 bases from V and 0 bases from J, with 13 bases between. The CDR3 has 17 amino acids. The CDR3 here is CASSWGGASSYNSPLHF. CDR3 in DNA: TGTGCCAGCAGTTGGGGTGGGGCGAGCTCCTATAATTCACCCCTCCACTTT.